This T cell receptor beta chain was recovered during a study of identical twins. For this clonotype: Its antigen is as yet unknown.

General study findings and limits: Invariant MAIT and iNKT cells could partly confound zero-insertion analyses.

Trimming pared 0 bases from V and 6 bases from J, leaving 9 bases between. The CDR3 extends over 14 amino acids. In germline, CDR1 is LNHNV, CDR2 YYDKDF (reference sequence). Via MiXCR, TCRdb re-called the 5' RACE reads, giving one row per CDR3 protein. This table holds hundreds of thousands of distinct CDR3 sequences, 9% to 15% found once. The sample was also reused in another study, on yellow fever vaccine responses in identical twins.

Sequenced sample: CD8+ T cells sorted from blood. This chain uses TRBV15 with TRBJ2-1; D is uncertain. The source of this sequence is a woman aged 18 to 35 in good health. CDR3: CATSREVGGNEQFF. In nucleotides, the CDR3 is TGTGCCACCAGCAGAGAGGTGGGCGGCAATGAGCAGTTCTTC. The complete variable domain, with remaining parts taken from reference TRBV15 and TRBJ2-1, reads DAMVIQNPRYQVTQFGKPVTLSCSQTLNHNVMYWYQQKSSQAPKLLFHYYDKDFNNEADTPDNFQSRRPNTSFCFLDIRSPGLGDTAMYLCATSREVGGNEQFFGPGTRLTVL.